The source of this T cell receptor beta chain is a study of T-cell memory formation after mild COVID-19. For this clonotype: What it binds is not known. An end of the junction does not agree with germline; a read error may underlie this.

5'RACE primed from the constant segment yielded TCR alpha and TCR beta cDNA libraries bearing sample barcodes and UMIs. TCRdb fed the 5' RACE reads into MiXCR, producing one record per CDR3 protein. The sample holds over 120,000 distinct CDR3 sequences, roughly 24% seen once. Findings of the study overall: Those CD4+ clones that contracted were mainly in CM and EM (CD8+ ones in EMRA).

In germline, CDR1 is LGHNA, CDR2 YSLEER. The CDR3 extends over 16 amino acids. The chain uses TRBV4-3 and TRBJ1-1; possibly TRBD1 for D (5 bases). This receptor was taken from an adult woman who had mild COVID-19 (a few samples of this study predate the infection). Cell type and time point are not known. The sequencing sample was made of PBMCs or a T cell subset sorted from them (not recorded which). The CDR3 coding sequence is TGCGCCAGCATCCAAGCCGGTGGGGGAGAGAACACTGAAGCTTTCTTT. Its protein is CASIQAGGGENTEAFF.